Listed below are T cell receptor beta chains from one sample, sequenced in a study of PD-1 blockade in classical Hodgkin lymphoma. The table came from immunoSEQ multiplex PCR; TCRdb's copy has only in-frame clones and leaves some out. Here the sample spans 57,000 or so clones, about 90% being singletons. The sample here was peripheral blood mononuclear cells (PBMCs), taken before the fourth cycle of nivolumab. These receptors were collected from a human donor with classical Hodgkin lymphoma. The CDR3 runs from the conserved cysteine through the conserved F or W. The D gene is left open where the match is weak. Part of the rows lack a size; the others show once, few, many or a class for expanded clones.

>TRBV5-1|TRBJ1-4|-|TRBD1
TGCGCCAGCAGCCAAGGACAGGGGACTAATGAAAAACTGTTTTTT
CASSQGQGTNEKLFF
>TRBV4-2|TRBJ1-1|-|TRBD1
TGTGCCAGCAGCCTTCGGACAGGGGTAGATGAAGCTTTCTTT
CASSLRTGVDEAFF
>TRBV29-1|TRBJ1-1|-|-
TGCAGCGTCTTTAGGGACTTAAACACTGAAGCTTTCTTT
CSVFRDLNTEAFF
>TRBV5-1|TRBJ2-2|-|-
TGCGCCAGCAGCTTGGAATACACCGGGGAGCTGTTTTTT
CASSLEYTGELFF
>TRBV5-1|TRBJ2-2|-|-
TGCGCCAGCAGCTTCGGTGGGAACACCGGGGAGCTGTTTTTT
CASSFGGNTGELFF
>TRBV7-9|TRBJ1-1|-|-
TGTGCCAGCAGCCCACTACCCCACCTTGAAGCTTTCTTT
CASSPLPHLEAFF
>TRBV5-1|TRBJ2-2|-|TRBD1
TGCGCCAGCAGCCGATTCGGGGACAGAACCGGGGAGCTGTTTTTT
CASSRFGDRTGELFF
>TRBV18|TRBJ2-7|few|-
TGTGCCAGCTCATCCTCAGTCTACGAGCAGTACTTC
CASSSSVYEQYF
>TRBV6-5|TRBJ1-1|-|-
TGTGCCAGCAGTTACGCCGGGCTATCAAATGGAGCTTTCTTT
CASSYAGLSNGAFF
>TRBV5-1|TRBJ2-5|-|-
TGCGCCAGCAGCTTGGACGCGGGGACCCAAGAGACCCAGTACTTC
CASSLDAGTQETQYF
>TRBV9|TRBJ2-1|-|TRBD2
TGTGCCAGCAGCCCAGGACTAGCACCGTACAATGAGCAGTTCTTC
CASSPGLAPYNEQFF
>TRBV5-8|TRBJ2-1|-|TRBD2
TGTGCCAGCAGCTTGGGGACGGGGGGCTCCTACAATGAGCAGTTCTTC
CASSLGTGGSYNEQFF
>TRBV7-9|TRBJ1-5|-|-
TGTGCCAGCAGCTTTTCGAGTTCAGGGTGGTCGGGCCAGCCCCAGCATTTT
CASSFSSSGWSGQPQHF
>TRBV5-1|TRBJ2-5|-|-
TGCGCCAGCAGCTTGGGGGCTGGCAGTTGGGAGACCCAGTACTTC
CASSLGAGSWETQYF
>TRBV7-8|TRBJ1-6|once|-
TGTGCCAGCAGCTTATCGGGGGGAGGGATTTCACCCCTCCACTTT
CASSLSGGGISPLHF
>TRBV6-5|TRBJ1-1|-|-
TGTGCCAGCAGACCATACAGGGTTAACACTGAAGCTTTCTTT
CASRPYRVNTEAFF
>TRBV2|TRBJ2-3|-|-
TGTGCCAGCAGTGAGACACTATCCTCCTATATGGGTGATACGCAGTATTTT
CASSETLSSYMGDTQYF
>TRBV6-1|TRBJ1-5|-|-
TGTGCCAGCAGTGAAGCGGCGGGAGGCGATCAGCCCCAGCATTTT
CASSEAAGGDQPQHF
>TRBV5-4|TRBJ2-7|-|TRBD2
TGTGCCAGCAGCTTGGGGACTAGCGGGGCGGCCCGCGAGCAGTACTTC
CASSLGTSGAAREQYF
>TRBV11-1|TRBJ2-3|-|TRBD2
TGTGCCAGCAGCCCTAGCGGGGGGGCACCAGATACGCAGTATTTT
CASSPSGGAPDTQYF
>TRBV5-1|TRBJ1-6|-|-
TGCGCCAGCAGCTCCGCAGGGAATTCACCCCTCCACTTT
CASSSAGNSPLHF
>TRBV5-1|TRBJ1-5|-|-
TGCGCCAGCAGCGGCGAAGGGTTGGTGGGACAGCCCCAGCATTTT
CASSGEGLVGQPQHF
>TRBV5-6|TRBJ2-7|-|TRBD1
TGTGCCAGCAGCTTGCAAAGTATGGGACAGACCATCTACGAGCAGTACTTC
CASSLQSMGQTIYEQYF
>TRBV30|TRBJ1-4|once|TRBD1
TGTGCCTGGAGTCAAGGGACAGGGGTAAAAGAAAAACTGTTTTTT
CAWSQGTGVKEKLFF
>TRBV28|TRBJ2-1|-|TRBD2
TGTGCCAGCAGCTACCTAGCGGGGGGTCACAATGAGCAGTTCTTC
CASSYLAGGHNEQFF
>TRBV13|TRBJ1-1|few|-
TGTGCCAGCAGCTTAAGTCTCGGAGCTTTCTTT
CASSLSLGAFF
>TRBV10-3|TRBJ1-1|-|-
TGTGCCATCAGTTTACCCCCTACAGGGCGGACTGAAGCTTTCTTT
CAISLPPTGRTEAFF
>TRBV19|TRBJ2-5|-|TRBD2
TGTGCCAGTAGTATAGGCGGGGGGGCCGGGGAGACCCAGTACTTC
CASSIGGGAGETQYF